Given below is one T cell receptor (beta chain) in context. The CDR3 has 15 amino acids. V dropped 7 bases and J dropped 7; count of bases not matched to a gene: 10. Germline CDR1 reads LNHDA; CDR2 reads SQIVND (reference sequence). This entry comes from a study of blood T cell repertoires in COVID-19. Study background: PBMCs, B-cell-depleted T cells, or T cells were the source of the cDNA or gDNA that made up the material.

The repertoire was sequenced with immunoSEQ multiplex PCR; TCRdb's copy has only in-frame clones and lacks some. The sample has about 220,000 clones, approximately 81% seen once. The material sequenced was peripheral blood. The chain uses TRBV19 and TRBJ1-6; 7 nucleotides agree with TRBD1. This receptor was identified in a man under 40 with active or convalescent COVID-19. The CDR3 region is CASTRDSLTNSPLHF. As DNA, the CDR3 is TGTGCCAGTACCCGGGACAGCCTCACCAATTCACCCCTCCACTTT.